This is a list of T cell receptor beta chains from one sample in a study of blood T cell repertoires in COVID-19. Here immunoSEQ multiplex PCR was the method, and the copy in TCRdb shows in-frame clones only, minus some. The sample has tens of thousands of clones, around 90% seen once; the top ten hold about 9.1%. Sequenced sample: peripheral blood. The receptors originated from a woman older than 75 with active COVID-19. The CDR3 runs from the conserved cysteine through the conserved F or W. D genes are given only for firm matches. Clone size, where shown, is once, few, many, or a class for clones that have expanded.

TRBD1	-	TRBV6-6	TRBJ2-1	CASSYGTAHEQFF	TGTGCCAGCAGTTACGGGACAGCCCATGAGCAGTTCTTC
TRBD1	once	TRBV5-1	TRBJ2-1	CASSLRDPGQGNNEQFF	TGCGCCAGCAGCTTACGAGACCCGGGACAGGGGAACAATGAGCAGTTCTTC
-	-	TRBV2	TRBJ2-2	CASSGTLNTGELFF	TGTGCCAGCAGTGGGACTCTGAACACCGGGGAGCTGTTTTTT
-	-	TRBV5-5	TRBJ1-1	CASSLTTLNTEAFF	TGTGCCAGCAGCTTGACCACTCTGAACACTGAAGCTTTCTTT
-	-	TRBV12-3/TRBV12-4	TRBJ2-7	CASSLSSLYEQYF	TGTGCCAGCAGTTTAAGTAGCCTCTACGAGCAGTACTTC
TRBD1	few	TRBV30	TRBJ1-6	CAWTRQGQTLLHF	TGTGCCTGGACTCGACAGGGACAGACGCTCCTCCACTTT
-	-	TRBV30	TRBJ1-2	CAWSKGGPLSYGYTF	TGTGCCTGGTCGAAGGGAGGCCCTCTGAGCTATGGCTACACCTTC
TRBD1	-	TRBV19	TRBJ1-1	CASIPGTGQTANTEAFF	TGTGCCAGTATCCCCGGGACAGGACAGACCGCGAACACTGAAGCTTTCTTT
-	-	TRBV3-1/TRBV3-2	TRBJ1-1	CASSEVKPDRRNTEAFF	TGTGCCAGCAGCGAAGTCAAGCCCGACAGGAGGAACACTGAAGCTTTCTTT
-	-	TRBV28	TRBJ2-3	CASSNRHPGDDTQYF	TGTGCCAGCAGCAATCGACACCCGGGGGACGATACGCAGTATTTT
-	-	TRBV19	TRBJ1-6	CASSRGTTYNSPLHF	TGTGCCAGTAGTAGAGGGACAACCTATAATTCACCCCTCCACTTT
TRBD2	once	TRBV7-3	TRBJ2-1	CASSSSGGNNEQFF	TGTGCCAGCAGCTCTAGCGGGGGCAACAATGAGCAGTTCTTC
-	few	TRBV6-5	TRBJ1-2	CASSYRAGPYYGYTF	TGTGCCAGCAGTTACCGAGCAGGGCCCTACTATGGCTACACCTTC
-	-	TRBV5-1	TRBJ2-7	CASSLGTSPGPYEQYF	TGCGCCAGCAGCTTGGGCACCAGCCCAGGTCCCTACGAGCAGTACTTC
TRBD2	-	TRBV7-2	TRBJ2-7	CASSSPWGLAGGPTYEQYF	TGTGCCAGCAGCTCACCGTGGGGACTAGCGGGGGGGCCTACCTACGAGCAGTACTTC
-	once	TRBV4-2	TRBJ1-1	CASSYPGRRGAEAFF	TGTGCCAGCAGCTACCCGGGCAGGCGGGGAGCTGAAGCTTTCTTT
-	-	TRBV7-2	TRBJ1-2	CASSLARGGRRGGNYGYTF	TGTGCCAGCAGCTTAGCGCGGGGGGGGCGCAGAGGGGGAAACTATGGCTACACCTTC
TRBD2	-	TRBV7-9	TRBJ2-3	CASSLRVAGGTDTQYF	TGTGCCAGCAGCTTGCGGGTAGCGGGGGGCACAGATACGCAGTATTTT
TRBD1	once	TRBV19	TRBJ2-2	CATTGQGVVWTGELFF	TGTGCCACCACCGGACAGGGGGTCGTATGGACCGGGGAGCTGTTTTTT
TRBD1	-	TRBV9	TRBJ1-1	CASSDRGLRTEAFF	TGTGCCAGCAGCGACAGGGGTTTGAGAACTGAAGCTTTCTTT
TRBD1	-	TRBV3-1/TRBV3-2	TRBJ1-5	CASSQGGQFNQPQHF	TGTGCCAGCAGCCAAGGGGGACAGTTCAATCAGCCCCAGCATTTT